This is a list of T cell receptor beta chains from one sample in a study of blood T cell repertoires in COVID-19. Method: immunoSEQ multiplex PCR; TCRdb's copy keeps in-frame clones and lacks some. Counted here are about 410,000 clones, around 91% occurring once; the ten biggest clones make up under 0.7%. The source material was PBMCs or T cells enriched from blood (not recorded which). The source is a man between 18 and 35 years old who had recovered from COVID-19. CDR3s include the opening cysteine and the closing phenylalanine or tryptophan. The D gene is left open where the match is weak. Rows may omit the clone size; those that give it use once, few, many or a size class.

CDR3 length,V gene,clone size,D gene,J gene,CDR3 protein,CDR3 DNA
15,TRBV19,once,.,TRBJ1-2,CASSILAHASLGYTF,TGTGCCAGTAGTATTTTGGCACACGCTTCGTTGGGCTACACCTTC
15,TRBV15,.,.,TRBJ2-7,CATSRDTHTSYEQYF,TGTGCCACCAGCAGAGATACACACACCTCCTACGAGCAGTACTTC
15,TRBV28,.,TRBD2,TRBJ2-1,CASSLGLAAYNEQFF,TGTGCCAGCAGCCTCGGACTAGCGGCCTACAATGAGCAGTTCTTC
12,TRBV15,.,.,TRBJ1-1,CATSTGATEAFF,TGTGCCACCAGCACAGGCGCAACTGAAGCTTTCTTT
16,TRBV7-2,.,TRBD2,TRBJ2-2,CASSLGLAGRTGELFF,TGTGCCAGCAGCTTAGGGCTAGCGGGACGCACCGGGGAGCTGTTTTTT
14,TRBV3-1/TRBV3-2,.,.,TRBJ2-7,CASSQVGGGHEQYF,TGTGCCAGCAGCCAAGTCGGGGGTGGCCACGAGCAGTACTTC
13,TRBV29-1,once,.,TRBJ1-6,CSVAPGDNSPLHF,TGCAGCGTTGCCCCGGGAGATAATTCACCCCTCCACTTT
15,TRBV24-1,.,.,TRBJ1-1,CATSEGYRAWTEAFF,TGTGCCACCAGTGAGGGATACAGGGCGTGGACTGAAGCTTTCTTT
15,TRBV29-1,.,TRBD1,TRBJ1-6,CSVMKGTGEMSPLHF,TGCAGCGTTATGAAAGGGACAGGGGAAATGTCACCCCTCCACTTT
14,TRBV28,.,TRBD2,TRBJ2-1,CASSLSGRVDEQFF,TGTGCCAGCAGTTTAAGCGGGAGGGTGGATGAGCAGTTCTTC
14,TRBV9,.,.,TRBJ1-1,CASSVGRGAVKAFF,TGTGCCAGCAGCGTAGGGCGGGGGGCGGTGAAAGCTTTCTTT
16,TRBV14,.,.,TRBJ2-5,CASSLRPGGWQETQYF,TGTGCCAGCAGCCTGCGACCCGGGGGTTGGCAAGAGACCCAGTACTTC
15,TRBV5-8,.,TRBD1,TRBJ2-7,CASSGRTGVVFEQYF,TGTGCCAGCAGCGGCCGGACAGGGGTGGTGTTCGAGCAGTACTTC
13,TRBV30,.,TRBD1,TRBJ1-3,CAWDREDGNTIYF,TGTGCCTGGGACAGGGAAGATGGAAACACCATATATTTT
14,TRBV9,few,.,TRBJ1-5,CASSHGAEPQPQHF,TGTGCCAGCAGCCATGGGGCAGAACCCCAGCCCCAGCATTTT
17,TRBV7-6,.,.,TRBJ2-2,CASSFGGKRGSAGELFF,TGTGCCAGCAGCTTTGGAGGGAAGCGAGGTTCGGCCGGGGAGCTGTTTTTT
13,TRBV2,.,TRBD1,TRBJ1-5,CAGQGGLNQPQHF,TGTGCCGGACAGGGGGGTTTGAATCAGCCCCAGCATTTT
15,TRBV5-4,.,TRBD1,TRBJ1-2,CASRIGQGAGYGYTF,TGTGCCAGCAGAATCGGACAGGGGGCGGGCTATGGCTACACCTTC
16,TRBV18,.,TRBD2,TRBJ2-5,CASSPGGLALSETQYF,TGTGCCAGCTCACCAGGGGGACTAGCGTTAAGCGAGACCCAGTACTTC
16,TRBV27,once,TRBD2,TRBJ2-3,CASSLSIAGSTDTQYF,TGTGCCAGCAGTTTATCCATAGCGGGGTCCACAGATACGCAGTATTTT
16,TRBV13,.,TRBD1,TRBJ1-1,CASSSGTGKVNTEAFF,TGTGCCAGCAGCTCTGGGACAGGCAAGGTAAACACTGAAGCTTTCTTT
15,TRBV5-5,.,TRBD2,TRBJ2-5,CASSLGSGGLETQYF,TGTGCCAGCAGCTTGGGGTCGGGGGGATTGGAGACCCAGTACTTC
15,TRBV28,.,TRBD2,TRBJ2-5,CASSGGGRGRETQYF,TGTGCCAGCAGCGGGGGGGGCAGGGGACGAGAGACCCAGTACTTC
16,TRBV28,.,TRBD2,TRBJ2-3,CASSSSLAGGLNTQYF,TGTGCCAGCAGTTCCTCACTAGCGGGAGGGCTGAATACGCAGTATTTT
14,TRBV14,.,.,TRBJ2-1,CASSLVGGYNEQFF,TGTGCCAGCAGCCTAGTCGGGGGATACAATGAGCAGTTCTTC
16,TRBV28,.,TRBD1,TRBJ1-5,CASSLNPGQGNQPQHF,TGTGCCAGCAGTTTAAACCCGGGACAGGGCAATCAGCCCCAGCATTTT
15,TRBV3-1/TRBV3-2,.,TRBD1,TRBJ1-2,CASSQVTGGDYGYTF,TGTGCCAGCAGCCAAGTCACAGGGGGGGACTATGGCTACACCTTC
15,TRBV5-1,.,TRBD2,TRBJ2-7,CASSLDPGGPYEQYF,TGCGCCAGCAGCTTGGATCCGGGAGGGCCTTACGAGCAGTACTTC
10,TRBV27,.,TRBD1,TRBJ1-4,CASSFGTGFF,TGTGCCAGCAGTTTCGGGACAGGGTTTTTT
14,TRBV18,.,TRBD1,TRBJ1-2,CASSPTGGEVGYTF,TGTGCCAGCTCACCGACAGGGGGCGAGGTCGGCTACACCTTC
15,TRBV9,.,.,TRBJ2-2,CASSAGVSNTGELFF,TGTGCCAGCAGCGCCGGGGTTTCCAACACCGGGGAGCTGTTTTTT
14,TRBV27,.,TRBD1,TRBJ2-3,CASSGQGIVDTQYF,TGTGCCAGCAGCGGACAGGGCATAGTAGATACGCAGTATTTT
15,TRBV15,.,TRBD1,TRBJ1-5,CATSSRTGSNQPQHF,TGTGCCACCAGCAGTAGGACAGGGTCCAATCAGCCCCAGCATTTT
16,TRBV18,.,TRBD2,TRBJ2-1,CASSPSTSGMDNEQFF,TGTGCCAGCTCACCTTCAACTAGCGGGATGGACAATGAGCAGTTCTTC
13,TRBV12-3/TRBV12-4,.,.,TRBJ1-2,CASTPAGLHGYTF,TGTGCCAGCACCCCTGCGGGGTTACATGGCTACACCTTC
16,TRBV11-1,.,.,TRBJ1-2,CASSLERTPMSYGYTF,TGTGCCAGCAGCTTAGAGAGGACTCCGATGAGCTATGGCTACACCTTC
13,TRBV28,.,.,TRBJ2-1,CASSFWTSDEQFF,TGTGCCAGCAGTTTTTGGACATCGGATGAGCAGTTCTTC
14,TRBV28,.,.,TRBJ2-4,CASSPGQGKNIQYF,TGTGCCAGCAGTCCAGGGCAGGGCAAAAACATTCAGTACTTC
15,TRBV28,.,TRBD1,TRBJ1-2,CASIDSGTGTYGYTF,TGTGCCAGCATCGACTCCGGGACAGGGACCTATGGCTACACCTTC
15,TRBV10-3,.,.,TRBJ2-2,CAISEGQGCTGELFF,TGTGCCATCAGTGAGGGGCAGGGTTGCACCGGGGAGCTGTTTTTT